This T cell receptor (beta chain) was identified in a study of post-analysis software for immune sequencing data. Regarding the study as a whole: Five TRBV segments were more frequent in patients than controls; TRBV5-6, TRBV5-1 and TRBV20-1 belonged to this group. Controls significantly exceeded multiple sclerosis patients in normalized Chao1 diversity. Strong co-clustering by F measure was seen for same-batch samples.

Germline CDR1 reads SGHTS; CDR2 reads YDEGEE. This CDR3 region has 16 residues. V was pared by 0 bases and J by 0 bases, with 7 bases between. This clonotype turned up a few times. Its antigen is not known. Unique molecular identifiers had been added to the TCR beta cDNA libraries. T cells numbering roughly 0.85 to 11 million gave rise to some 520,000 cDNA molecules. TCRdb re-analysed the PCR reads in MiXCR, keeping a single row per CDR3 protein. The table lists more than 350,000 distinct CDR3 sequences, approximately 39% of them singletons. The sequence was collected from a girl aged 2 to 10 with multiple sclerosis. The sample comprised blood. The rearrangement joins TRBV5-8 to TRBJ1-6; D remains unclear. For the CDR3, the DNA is TGTGCCAGCAGCTTGGGACTCAGCTCCTATAATTCACCCCTCCACTTT. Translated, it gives CASSLGLSSYNSPLHF.